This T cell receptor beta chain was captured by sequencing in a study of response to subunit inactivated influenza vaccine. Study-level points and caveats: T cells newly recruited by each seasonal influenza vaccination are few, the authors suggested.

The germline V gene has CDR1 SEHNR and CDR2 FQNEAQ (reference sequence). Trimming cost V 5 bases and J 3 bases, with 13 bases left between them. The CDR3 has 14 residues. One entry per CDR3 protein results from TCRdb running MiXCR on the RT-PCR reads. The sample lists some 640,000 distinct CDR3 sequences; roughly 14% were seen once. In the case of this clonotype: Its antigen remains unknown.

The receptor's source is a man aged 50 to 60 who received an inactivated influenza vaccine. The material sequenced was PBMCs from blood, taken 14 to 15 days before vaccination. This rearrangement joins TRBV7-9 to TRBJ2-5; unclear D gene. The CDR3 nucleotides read TGTGCCAGCAGCGCCGAAGAGTGGAAAGAGACCCAGTACTTC. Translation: CASSAEEWKETQYF.